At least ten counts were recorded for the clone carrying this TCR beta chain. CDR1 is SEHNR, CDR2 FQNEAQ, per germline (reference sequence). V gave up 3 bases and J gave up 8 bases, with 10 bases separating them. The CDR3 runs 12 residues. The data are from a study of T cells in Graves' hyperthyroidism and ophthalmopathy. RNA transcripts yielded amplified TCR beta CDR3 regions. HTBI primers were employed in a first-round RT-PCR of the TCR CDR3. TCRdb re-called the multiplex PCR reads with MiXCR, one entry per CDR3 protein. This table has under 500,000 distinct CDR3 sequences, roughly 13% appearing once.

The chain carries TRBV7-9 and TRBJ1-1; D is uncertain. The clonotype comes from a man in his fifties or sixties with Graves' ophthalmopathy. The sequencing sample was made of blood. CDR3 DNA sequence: TGTGCCAGCAGCTTTGTTCCGGGAGAAGCTTTCTTT. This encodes CASSFVPGEAFF.